Judged by abundance, the clone carrying this TCR beta chain is medium-sized. Its target is unknown. Little can be read into the size of this beta chain, an off-target read in a library designed for alpha chains. This sample is part of a study of spatial heterogeneity in lung cancer. The overall study: In the raw reads, each unique TCR and UMI combination was present more than ten times on average. Study-wide findings and caveats: Ubiquitous and regional expanded TCR counts tracked ubiquitous and regional nonsynonymous mutations, respectively. Within tumors, counts of expanded alpha and beta TCRs tracked tumor mutation counts.

TCRdb independently ran MiXCR on the 5' RACE reads; one entry per CDR3 protein. The sample yields around 8,100 distinct CDR3 sequences, 13% to 15% seen once. V shed 1 base and J shed 0 bases, with 19 bases lying between them. CDR3 size: 19 residues. The germline V gene has CDR1 DFQATT and CDR2 SNEGSKA (reference sequence). Time point denoted: sample taken at primary tumor resection. The TCR sequence derives from a female donor with early-stage non-small cell lung cancer. Specimen: lung tumor tissue, collected at surgery. The chain has TRBV20-1 and TRBJ1-6; possibly TRBD1 for D (5 bases). The CDR3 region is CSARASVWQGSSYNSPLHF. DNA for the CDR3: TGCAGTGCTAGAGCATCAGTATGGCAGGGCAGCTCCTATAATTCACCCCTCCACTTT.